A single sample is the source of the 6 T cell receptor beta chains below, sequenced in a study of CD8+ T cells in alopecia areata. Noted treatment: oral pan-JAK inhibitor, 5-10 mg twice daily. RNA was isolated and reverse transcribed to cDNA, the sequencing template. The method was immunoSEQ multiplex PCR; TCRdb's version includes in-frame clones alone and lacks a portion of them. The sample lists roughly 100,000 clones; about 58% were seen once. This sample comprised CD8+ T cells sorted from blood, obtained at week 4, from a patient treated with tofacitinib. The source of these receptors is a human donor with alopecia areata.

The gene calls are TRBV5-6 and TRBJ2-3; TRBD2 agrees at 8 bases. CDR3 length: 14 amino acids. Germline CDR1 and CDR2: SGHDT and YYEEEE. V dropped 0 bases and J dropped 5; count of bases not matched to a gene: 2. The CDR3 bases are TGTGCCAGCAGCTTGGCCGGGGGGGAAGATACGCAGTATTTT. Translation gives CASSLAGGEDTQYF. Variable domain in full (rest from reference TRBV5-6 and TRBJ2-3): DAGVTQSPTHLIKTRGQQVTLRCSPKSGHDTVSWYQQALGQGPQFIFQYYEEEERQRGNFPDRFSGHQFPNYSSELNVNALLLGDSALYLCASSLAGGEDTQYFGPGTRLTVL.

The chain recombines TRBV28 with TRBJ2-1; unclear D gene. Trimming cost V 3 bases and J 8 bases, with 14 bases left between them. The germline V gene has CDR1 MDHEN and CDR2 SYDVKM. The CDR3 extends over 14 amino acids. Here the CDR3 DNA reads TGTGCCAGCAGTTTGAGAAAAACCTGGGATGAGCAGTTCTTC. This translates into CASSLRKTWDEQFF.

This clone was seen only once. The chain combines TRBV6-5 with TRBJ1-5; D uncertain. The CDR3 sequence is 13 residues long. Germline V gene lookup returns CDR1 MNHEY and CDR2 SVGAGI. V shed 2 bases and J shed 9 bases, with 11 bases lying between them. The CDR3 DNA reads TGTGCCAGCAGTTACACAGATTCAGGGCCCCAGCATTTT. It specifies CASSYTDSGPQHF.

The chain joins TRBV28 to TRBJ2-3, with 14 bases fitting TRBD2. There are 15 residues in the CDR3. Germline V gives CDR1 MDHEN, CDR2 SYDVKM. V dropped 3 bases and J dropped 7; count of bases not matched to a gene: 3. The CDR3 loop is CASSLTSGRVNTQYF. CDR3 sequence (DNA): TGTGCCAGCAGTTTGACTAGCGGGAGGGTGAATACGCAGTATTTT.

This clone appeared a few times. The chain combines TRBV5-6 with TRBJ2-1, with unresolved D. V lost 2 bases and J 9 bases, leaving 6 bases between the germline ends. Per the germline V gene, CDR1 is SGHDT and CDR2 is YYEEEE. There are 11 residues in the CDR3. In nucleotides, the CDR3 is TGTGCCAGCAGCTTAGCTGGTGAGCAGTTCTTC. As protein: CASSLAGEQFF. Together with reference TRBV5-6 and TRBJ2-1, the CDR3 gives the full variable domain: DAGVTQSPTHLIKTRGQQVTLRCSPKSGHDTVSWYQQALGQGPQFIFQYYEEEERQRGNFPDRFSGHQFPNYSSELNVNALLLGDSALYLCASSLAGEQFFGPGTRLTVL.

This clone was seen more than once but under ten times. The chain uses TRBV6-5 and TRBJ2-6; no firm D call. The CDR3 has 15 residues. Germline CDR1 MNHEY, CDR2 SVGAGI. V shed 2 bases and J shed 1 base, with 6 bases lying between them. The chain's CDR3 is CASSYDLSGANVLTF. DNA for the CDR3: TGTGCCAGCAGTTACGATCTTTCTGGGGCCAACGTCCTGACTTTC.